Below, 9 T cell receptor beta chains from the same sample are listed, as sequenced in a study of blood T cells in healthy people across ages. With a J-beta primer mix and a sample-barcoded 5' primer, a second PCR ran 7 to 11 cycles. TCRdb re-called the 5' RACE reads through MiXCR, storing one row per CDR3 protein. The data hold about 1.4 million distinct CDR3 sequences, with 59% observed a single time. Sequencing was performed on blood. These TCRs come from a man between 18 and 35 years old in good health.

This chain uses TRBV4-2 with TRBJ2-5; 13 bases are shared with TRBD2. CDR3 length: 17 amino acids. Trimming removed 1 base from V and 11 bases from J; junction bases left unmatched: 13. Germline V gives CDR1 LGHNA, CDR2 YNFKEQ. The CDR3 nucleotides are TGTGCCAGCAGCCAAGTTCGGACTAGCGGGGGCTACAATGAGCAGTACTTC. As protein: CASSQVRTSGGYNEQYF.

The V and J genes are TRBV11-2 and TRBJ1-2; D is unresolved. The CDR3 has 17 amino acids. Germline-derived CDR1 and CDR2 are SGHAT and FQNNGV. The V and J ends lost 7 bases and 4 bases respectively, with 25 bases between them. CDR3 amino acids: CASTSKSREGAFYGYTF. In DNA form, the CDR3 reads TGTGCCAGCACCTCAAAAAGTCGGGAGGGTGCGTTCTATGGCTACACCTTC. The variable domain in full, completed from reference TRBV11-2 and TRBJ1-2, reads EAGVAQSPRYKIIEKRQSVAFWCNPISGHATLYWYQQILGQGPKLLIQFQNNGVVDDSQLPKDRFSAERLKGVDSTLKIQPAKLEDSAVYLCASTSKSREGAFYGYTFGSGTRLTVV.

The chain has TRBV29-1 and TRBJ2-1; TRBD2 matches at 11 bases. This CDR3 contains 14 residues. The V gene end was trimmed by 7 bases and the J gene end by 6 bases; junction bases not matched to a gene: 8. Germline V gives CDR1 SQVTM, CDR2 ANQGSEA. The CDR3 is CSADFSGGANEQFF. DNA of the CDR3: TGCAGCGCCGACTTTAGCGGGGGGGCCAATGAGCAGTTCTTC.

This chain links TRBV4-1 with TRBJ2-7; D is ambiguous. This CDR3 has 17 residues. V was pared by 0 bases and J by 1 base, with 16 bases between. Germline CDR1 is MGHRA and CDR2 is YSYEKL. CDR3 DNA sequence: TGCGCCAGCAGCCAAGAAGTGGTGACAACATCATCCTACGAGCAGTACTTC. Encoded protein: CASSQEVVTTSSYEQYF.

This clonotype turned up a few times. The genes are TRBV14 and TRBJ2-1; perhaps TRBD1 as D (5 bases). The CDR3 has 12 amino acids. Germline V gives CDR1 SGHDN, CDR2 FVKESK. Trimming left V 0 bases short and J 8 bases short, with 5 bases between. In DNA, the CDR3 is TGTGCCAGCAGCCAAGAGGGGCATGAGCAGTTCTTC. Translating it yields CASSQEGHEQFF.

The rearrangement joins TRBV5-5 to TRBJ1-5, with D uncertain. The CDR3 runs 17 residues. Per germline, CDR1 SGHKS and CDR2 YYEKEE (reference sequence). V lost 3 bases, J lost 6 bases, and 22 bases lay in between. For the CDR3, the DNA is TGTGCCAGCAGCTCATCAGTGAGTTCGACTGTTGGTCAGCCCCAGCATTTT. Its translation is CASSSSVSSTVGQPQHF.

V usage is TRBV7-2 and J usage is TRBJ2-2; 8 bases are shared with TRBD2. The V gene's germline CDR1 is SGHTA and CDR2 FQGNSA. V shed 5 bases and J 4 bases; nucleotides not matched to a gene: 9. This CDR3 is built from 16 residues. CDR3 sequence: CASSRNSGASTGELFF. CDR3 DNA: TGTGCCAGCAGCCGGAATAGCGGGGCGAGCACCGGGGAGCTGTTTTTT.

The CDR3, as DNA: TGCGCCAGCAGCCACGCGGCCGGGACGCAGGAGACCCAGTACTTC. Encoded protein: CASSHAAGTQETQYF. The rearrangement joins TRBV4-1 to TRBJ2-5; D may match TRBD1 or TRBD2 (5 bases each). CDR3 length equals 15 residues. Trimming removed 3 bases at V and 5 bases at J, with 16 bases between. Per germline, CDR1 MGHRA and CDR2 YSYEKL.

V gene TRBV12-3 or TRBV12-4 combines with J gene TRBJ2-1; D is unclear. The ends were cut back, 4 bases at V and 4 bases at J, with 20 bases in the middle. This CDR3 is 17 amino acids long. The DNA of the CDR3 is TGTGCCAGCAGTTACCCCCTAGGGCGGTTGACGTACAATGAGCAGTTCTTC. Protein product: CASSYPLGRLTYNEQFF.